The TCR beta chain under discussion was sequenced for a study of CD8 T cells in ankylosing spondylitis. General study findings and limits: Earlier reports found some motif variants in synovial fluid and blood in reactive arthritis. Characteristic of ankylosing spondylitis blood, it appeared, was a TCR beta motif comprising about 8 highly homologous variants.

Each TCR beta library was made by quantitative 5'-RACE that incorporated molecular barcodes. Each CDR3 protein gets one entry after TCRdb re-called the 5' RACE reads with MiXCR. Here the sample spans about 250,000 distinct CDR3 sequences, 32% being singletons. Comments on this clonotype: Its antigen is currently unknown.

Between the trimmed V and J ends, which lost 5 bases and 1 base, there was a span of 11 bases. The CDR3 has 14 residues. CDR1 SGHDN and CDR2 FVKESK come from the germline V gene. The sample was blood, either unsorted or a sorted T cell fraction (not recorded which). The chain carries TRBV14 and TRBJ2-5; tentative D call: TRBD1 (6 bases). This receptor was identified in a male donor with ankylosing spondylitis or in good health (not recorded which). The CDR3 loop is CASSARTAQETQYF. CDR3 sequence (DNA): TGTGCCAGCAGCGCCCGGACAGCCCAAGAGACCCAGTACTTC.